The 22 T cell receptor beta chains listed next were all sequenced from one sample in a study of cytomegalovirus exposure and HLA in healthy donors. The PCR had 60 Vbeta and 13 Jbeta primers. TCRdb's copy holds only in-frame clones and misses some; the assay was immunoSEQ multiplex PCR. The sample has tens of thousands of clones, about 70% seen once. Specimen: PBMCs. The receptors originated from a woman aged 50 to 65 in good health and CMV-seropositive.

V usage is TRBV7-8 and J usage is TRBJ1-4; D might be TRBD1 (5 bases). CDR3 size: 14 residues. Trimming removed 1 base at V and 4 bases at J, with 7 bases between. The germline gives CDR1 SGHVS, CDR2 FQNEAQ. CDR3 coding DNA: TGTGCCAGCAGCTTAGGACAGTTTAATGAAAAACTGTTTTTT. Translating it yields CASSLGQFNEKLFF.

The V gene is TRBV7-2, the J gene TRBJ1-3; D might be TRBD1 (5 bases). The V gene's germline CDR1 is SGHTA and CDR2 FQGNSA. Trimming stripped 4 bases from V and 8 bases from J, with 18 bases between. The CDR3 runs to 15 residues. CDR3 nucleotide sequence: TGTGCCAGCAGCTCCCGGCGCCAGGGAACGGACACCATATATTTT. Its protein product is CASSSRRQGTDTIYF.

This chain uses TRBV11-2 with TRBJ1-5; TRBD1 might be the D (6 bases). Germline V CDR1 and CDR2: SGHAT, FQNNGV. The CDR3 spans 13 residues. V shed 5 bases and J shed 6 bases, with 11 bases lying between them. For the CDR3, the DNA is TGTGCCAGCAGCATCACAGGGAGTCAGCCCCAGCATTTT. Protein: CASSITGSQPQHF.

This clone showed up just once. V usage is TRBV11-2 and J usage is TRBJ2-7, with TRBD2 identical over 11 bases. J was trimmed by 6 bases and V by 8 bases; bases with no gene match: 9. This CDR3 comprises 14 residues. The V gene's germline CDR1 is SGHAT and CDR2 FQNNGV. CDR3 protein: CASGRSGRATEQYF. Written as DNA, the CDR3 is TGTGCCAGCGGACGTAGCGGGAGGGCCACCGAGCAGTACTTC.

The V and J genes are TRBV18 and TRBJ2-6, with a tentative D call TRBD1 (5 bases). This CDR3 contains 17 residues. Germline values: CDR1 KGHSH, CDR2 LQKENI. V gave up 2 bases and J gave up 2 bases, with 13 bases separating them. The CDR3 loop is CASSPIDSLPGANVLTF. The CDR3 bases are TGTGCCAGCTCACCAATTGACAGTTTGCCTGGGGCCAACGTCCTGACTTTC.

This clone was found a few times. The chain has TRBV7-9 and TRBJ1-4; D not certain. The CDR3 sequence is 16 residues long. V was shortened by 2 bases and J by 0 bases, with 10 bases between the two germline ends. Germline CDR1 SEHNR, CDR2 FQNEAQ (reference sequence). The CDR3 DNA sequence: TGTGCCAGCAGCTTAAGCACCGCCGCAACTAATGAAAAACTGTTTTTT. This translates into CASSLSTAATNEKLFF.

This clone was seen a few times. The gene calls are TRBV27 and TRBJ1-1; possibly TRBD1 for D (6 bases). The CDR3 length is 13 residues. The germline V gene has CDR1 MNHEY and CDR2 SMNVEV (reference sequence). Trimming stripped 5 bases from V and 1 base from J, with 8 bases between. Here the CDR3 DNA reads TGTGCCAGCAGTAGGACAGCGAACACTGAAGCTTTCTTT. It yields the protein CASSRTANTEAFF.

The DNA of the CDR3 is TGTGCCATCAGTGACCCAGGAAAGGTATTGGAGACCCAGTACTTC. It translates to CAISDPGKVLETQYF. This chain connects TRBV10-3 to TRBJ2-5, with D unresolved. CDR3 length equals 15 residues. Trimming removed 3 bases at V and 5 bases at J, with 16 bases between. Per the germline V gene, CDR1 is ENHRY and CDR2 is SYGVKD.

The V and J genes are TRBV10-3 and TRBJ2-3, with TRBD2 as a possible D gene (7 bases). V was pared by 10 bases and J by 6 bases, with 20 bases between. CDR3 length equals 14 residues. Germline V gene lookup returns CDR1 ENHRY and CDR2 SYGVKD. CDR3 nucleotide sequence: TGTGCCAATATTCCCCGAGGGGGGGGTGATACGCAGTATTTT. Its protein product is CANIPRGGGDTQYF.

This clone came up a few times. The rearrangement uses TRBV5-1 and TRBJ2-7; 7 nucleotides line up with TRBD2. Germline values: CDR1 SGHRS, CDR2 YFSETQ. This CDR3 is built from 14 residues. J was trimmed by 5 bases and V by 0 bases; bases with no gene match: 5. CDR3 sequence reads: CASSLGGSTHEQYF. The CDR3 nucleotides read TGCGCCAGCAGCTTGGGCGGGAGTACCCACGAGCAGTACTTC.

The chain carries TRBV5-6 and TRBJ1-2; D is possibly TRBD1 (6 bases). Germline V lookup: CDR1 SGHDT, CDR2 YYEEEE. The CDR3 sequence is 14 residues long. V lost 4 bases and J 4 bases, leaving 14 bases between the germline ends. The CDR3 spells CASSRRGKGYGYTF. The CDR3 DNA sequence: TGTGCCAGCAGCCGCAGGGGCAAAGGCTATGGCTACACCTTC. Filled out from reference TRBV5-6 and TRBJ1-2, the complete variable domain reads DAGVTQSPTHLIKTRGQQVTLRCSPKSGHDTVSWYQQALGQGPQFIFQYYEEEERQRGNFPDRFSGHQFPNYSSELNVNALLLGDSALYLCASSRRGKGYGYTFGSGTRLTVV.

The rearrangement joins TRBV7-9 to TRBJ1-2; unclear D gene. The CDR3 is 14 residues long. The V gene's germline CDR1 is SEHNR and CDR2 FQNEAQ (reference sequence). V was clipped by 2 bases and J by 6 bases, with 13 bases between them. The CDR3 protein is CASSLRGRTDGYTF. The DNA of the CDR3 is TGTGCCAGCAGCTTACGAGGTAGAACCGATGGCTACACCTTC. The whole variable domain, remainder taken from reference TRBV7-9 and TRBJ1-2, is DTGVSQNPRHKITKRGQNVTFRCDPISEHNRLYWYRQTLGQGPEFLTYFQNEAQLEKSRLLSDRFSAERPKGSFSTLEIQRTEQGDSAMYLCASSLRGRTDGYTFGSGTRLTVV.

The chain has TRBV29-1 and TRBJ2-7; 8 bases are shared with TRBD2. The V gene end was trimmed by 2 bases and the J gene end by 4 bases; junction bases not matched to a gene: 7. The CDR3 length is 14 residues. Germline CDR1 SQVTM, CDR2 ANQGSEA. The CDR3 bases are TGCAGCGTTGAATGGAGCGGGAGTGGGTACGAGCAGTACTTC. It is translated as CSVEWSGSGYEQYF.

The DNA for the CDR3 is TGTGCCTGTCGCCGACAGGCTAACTATGGCTACACCTTC. This encodes CACRRQANYGYTF. The chain has TRBV30 and TRBJ1-2; maybe TRBD1 (6 bases). CDR3 length: 13 residues. From germline, CDR1 is GTSNPN and CDR2 SVGIG (reference sequence). The V gene lost 6 bases and the J gene lost 0 bases, with 11 bases spanning the gap.

This sequence joins TRBV7-9 and TRBJ1-1; TRBD1 might be the D (5 bases). This CDR3 region has 16 residues. Germline CDR1 reads SEHNR; CDR2 reads FQNEAQ (reference sequence). Trimming pared 5 bases from V and 4 bases from J, leaving 20 bases between. In DNA form, the CDR3 reads TGTGCCAGCAGCCCACAGGCTAGGGTAAGGGGCACTGAAGCTTTCTTT. Translating gives CASSPQARVRGTEAFF.

In nucleotides, the CDR3 is TGCGCCAGCAGCTTCTATCCGGTGGGCGGGAGTGAAGACAATGAGCAGTTCTTC. This codes for CASSFYPVGGSEDNEQFF. The V and J genes are TRBV5-1 and TRBJ2-1; 7 nucleotides line up with TRBD2. V shed 2 bases and J 5 bases; nucleotides not matched to a gene: 16. Germline assignment: CDR1 SGHRS and CDR2 YFSETQ. The CDR3 totals 18 residues.

V is TRBV29-1 and J is TRBJ1-3; 8 bases map to TRBD1. Germline V CDR1 and CDR2: SQVTM, ANQGSEA. The CDR3 is made up of 14 amino acids. V lost 1 base and J lost 4; bases outside the gene matches: 3. The CDR3 DNA reads TGCAGCGTTGAAGGGACAGGGAAAGGAAACACCATATATTTT. Protein sequence: CSVEGTGKGNTIYF.

The J gene is TRBJ2-2, the V gene TRBV2; 7 positions match TRBD2. CDR3 length equals 13 residues. Per germline, CDR1 SNHLY and CDR2 FYNNEI. V shed 3 bases and J 6 bases; nucleotides not matched to a gene: 1. CDR3 in amino acids: CASSETSSGELFF. The DNA for the CDR3 is TGTGCCAGCAGTGAGACTAGCTCCGGGGAGCTGTTTTTT.

The chain joins TRBV5-4 to TRBJ2-3, with D possibly matching TRBD2 (6 bases). The CDR3 is 15 amino acids. V lost 2 bases to trimming and J lost 2 bases, with 12 bases between them. CDR1 and CDR2 (germline): SGHNT, YYREEE (reference sequence). CDR3 loop: CASSFRGLNTDTQYF. The CDR3 DNA sequence: TGTGCCAGCAGCTTTCGGGGACTTAACACAGATACGCAGTATTTT.

The chain recombines TRBV28 with TRBJ1-5; tentative D call: TRBD1 (5 bases). V was shortened by 6 bases and J by 2 bases, with 17 bases between the two germline ends. CDR1 MDHEN and CDR2 SYDVKM come from the germline V gene. The CDR3 is 16 amino acids. The CDR3 nucleotides are TGTGCCAGCAGCTACAAAAAGGGGTTCGGCAATCAGCCCCAGCATTTT. This translates into CASSYKKGFGNQPQHF.

V gene TRBV28 combines with J gene TRBJ1-2, with TRBD1 matching over 11 bases. The ends lost 6 bases at V and 6 bases at J; junction bases unmatched: 6. The CDR3 has 14 residues. Germline V gives CDR1 MDHEN, CDR2 SYDVKM. CDR3 protein: CASSFGTGGNGYTF. CDR3 DNA: TGTGCCAGCAGCTTTGGGACAGGGGGAAATGGCTACACCTTC.

The chain uses TRBV5-1 and TRBJ1-4, with a weak D call TRBD1 (5 bases). Trimming took off 6 bases at V and 5 bases at J, with 17 bases between the two ends. In germline, CDR1 is SGHRS, CDR2 YFSETQ. The CDR3 covers 15 residues. Here the CDR3 DNA reads TGCGCCAGCAAACTAAACGGGGGGTGGAATGAAAAACTGTTTTTT. As protein: CASKLNGGWNEKLFF.